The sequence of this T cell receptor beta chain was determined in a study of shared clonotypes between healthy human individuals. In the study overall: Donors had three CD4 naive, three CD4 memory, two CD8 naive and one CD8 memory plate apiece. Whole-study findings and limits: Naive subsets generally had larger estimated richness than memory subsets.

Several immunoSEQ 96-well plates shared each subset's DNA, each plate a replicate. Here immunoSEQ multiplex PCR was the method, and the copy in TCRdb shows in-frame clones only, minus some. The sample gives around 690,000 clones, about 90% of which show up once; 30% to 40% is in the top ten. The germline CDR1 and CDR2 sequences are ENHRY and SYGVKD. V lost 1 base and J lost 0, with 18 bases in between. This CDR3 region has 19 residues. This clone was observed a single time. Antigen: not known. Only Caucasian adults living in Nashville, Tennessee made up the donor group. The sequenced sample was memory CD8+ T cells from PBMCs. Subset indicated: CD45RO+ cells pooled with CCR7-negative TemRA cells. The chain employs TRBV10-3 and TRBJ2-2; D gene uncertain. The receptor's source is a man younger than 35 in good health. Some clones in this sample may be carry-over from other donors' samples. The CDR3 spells CAISEYGLETESNTGELFF. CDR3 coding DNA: TGTGCCATCAGTGAGTACGGGTTAGAAACAGAGTCGAACACCGGGGAGCTGTTTTTT.